A single sample is the source of the 2 T cell receptor beta chains below, sequenced in a study of blood T cell dynamics during melanoma immunotherapy. Time point denoted: week 3, after first cycle of checkpoint inhibitor. TCRdb keeps only in-frame clones here, not all; method: immunoSEQ multiplex PCR. The sample lists more than 8,500 clones; 87% were seen once. This specimen consisted of blood, obtained from a patient treated with checkpoint blockade. The receptor source for this set is a human donor with melanoma.

This clone occurred once. The V call is TRBV2, the J call TRBJ2-1; D gene uncertain. Germline V gene sequence: CDR1 SNHLY, CDR2 FYNNEI. Trimming shortened V by 4 bases and J by 3 bases, and 4 bases separated the two germline ends. The CDR3 is 12 amino acids. The CDR3 bases are TGTGCCAGCAGTGTCGGCTACAATGAGCAGTTCTTC. Encoded protein: CASSVGYNEQFF.

The gene calls are TRBV23-1 and TRBJ2-4; tentatively, D is TRBD1 (5 bases). TRBV23-1 is an ORF; its function is uncertain. This CDR3 is built from 18 residues. V lost 0 bases, J lost 0 bases, and 15 bases lay in between. The CDR3 region is CASSQSPGRYLAKNIQYF. DNA of the CDR3: TGCGCCAGCAGTCAATCACCAGGGCGATATCTAGCCAAAAACATTCAGTACTTC.